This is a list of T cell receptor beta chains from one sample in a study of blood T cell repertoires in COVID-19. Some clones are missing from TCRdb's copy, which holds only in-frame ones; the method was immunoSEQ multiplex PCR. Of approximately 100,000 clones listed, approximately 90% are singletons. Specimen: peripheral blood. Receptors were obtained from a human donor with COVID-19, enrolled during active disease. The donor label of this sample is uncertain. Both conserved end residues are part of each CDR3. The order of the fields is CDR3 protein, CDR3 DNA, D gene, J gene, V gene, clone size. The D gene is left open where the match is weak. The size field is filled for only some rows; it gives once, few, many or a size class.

CASSPPGEQFF | TGTGCCAGCAGCCCGCCGGGTGAGCAGTTCTTC | - | TRBJ2-1 | TRBV6-2/TRBV6-3 | once
CASSLRLMNTEAFF | TGTGCCAGCAGTTTACGACTAATGAACACTGAAGCTTTCTTT | - | TRBJ1-1 | TRBV28 | -
CAISSGTGQFYGYTF | TGTGCCATCAGTTCTGGGACAGGGCAATTTTATGGCTACACCTTC | TRBD1 | TRBJ1-2 | TRBV10-3 | -
CASSLYTTGTGGNTIYF | TGTGCCAGCAGCTTATACACCACCGGGACAGGCGGAAACACCATATATTTT | TRBD1 | TRBJ1-3 | TRBV7-2 | -
CASGSSDRGNQPQHF | TGTGCTAGTGGCTCCTCGGACAGGGGCAATCAGCCCCAGCATTTT | TRBD1 | TRBJ1-5 | TRBV12-5 | once
CASSPGTRETQYF | TGTGCCAGCAGTCCAGGGACTAGAGAGACCCAGTACTTC | TRBD2 | TRBJ2-5 | TRBV12-3/TRBV12-4 | -
CASTESGDYNSPLHF | TGTGCCAGCACCGAATCAGGGGATTATAATTCACCCCTCCACTTT | - | TRBJ1-6 | TRBV2 | -
CASSAEHPDRGRPYSNQPQHF | TGTGCCAGCAGCGCAGAGCACCCGGACAGGGGTAGACCTTATAGCAATCAGCCCCAGCATTTT | TRBD1 | TRBJ1-5 | TRBV9 | -
CASSSETVSNTGELFF | TGTGCCAGCAGCTCTGAGACAGTATCGAACACCGGGGAGCTGTTTTTT | - | TRBJ2-2 | TRBV7-3 | -
CASSSLGSGWGGYTF | TGTGCCAGCAGTTCCTTGGGGAGTGGTTGGGGTGGCTACACCTTC | - | TRBJ1-2 | TRBV27 | -
CASSYAVGGRYGYTF | TGTGCCAGCAGCTACGCGGTGGGGGGACGCTATGGCTACACCTTC | - | TRBJ1-2 | TRBV6-4 | -
CASSLARGGEKLFF | TGTGCCAGCAGCTTAGCCAGGGGTGGCGAAAAACTGTTTTTT | - | TRBJ1-4 | TRBV11-2 | once
CASSQAAPVIRPTEQYF | TGCGCCAGCAGCCAAGCTGCCCCGGTGATCAGGCCGACCGAGCAGTACTTC | - | TRBJ2-7 | TRBV4-1 | -
CASGGGNTEAFF | TGCGCCAGCGGGGGCGGAAACACTGAAGCTTTCTTT | - | TRBJ1-1 | TRBV5-1 | -
CASSLEVGLRTDTQYF | TGTGCCAGCAGCCTCGAGGTGGGGCTGCGCACAGATACGCAGTATTTT | - | TRBJ2-3 | TRBV3-1/TRBV3-2 | -
CASSLRQDNQPQHF | TGTGCCAGCAGTTTACGACAGGATAATCAGCCCCAGCATTTT | - | TRBJ1-5 | TRBV27 | many
CASAGPNTEAFF | TGTGCCAGCGCAGGGCCGAACACTGAAGCTTTCTTT | - | TRBJ1-1 | TRBV6-6 | -
CAWTIFGNGYTF | TGTGCCTGGACTATTTTCGGGAATGGCTACACCTTC | - | TRBJ1-2 | TRBV30 | -
CASSYPAGRGGYTF | TGTGCCAGCAGCTACCCCGCAGGGCGAGGTGGCTACACCTTC | - | TRBJ1-2 | TRBV28 | once
CASSYSPTSTDTQYF | TGTGCCAGCAGTTATAGCCCAACTAGCACAGATACGCAGTATTTT | - | TRBJ2-3 | TRBV6-5 | -
CAWSVQQGAGELFF | TGTGCCTGGAGTGTTCAGCAGGGCGCCGGGGAGCTGTTTTTT | - | TRBJ2-2 | TRBV30 | -
CAINSGLNTGELFF | TGTGCCATCAACTCAGGGCTGAACACCGGGGAGCTGTTTTTT | - | TRBJ2-2 | TRBV10-3 | -
CASSTRGGQGSYGYTF | TGTGCCAGTAGTACCCGAGGGGGACAGGGCTCCTATGGCTACACCTTC | TRBD1 | TRBJ1-2 | TRBV19 | -
CASSFSSNYGYTF | TGTGCCAGCAGTTTCAGTTCTAACTATGGCTACACCTTC | - | TRBJ1-2 | TRBV12-3/TRBV12-4 | -
CASSGAGSQWTQYF | TGTGCCAGCAGTGGGGCAGGCAGTCAGTGGACCCAGTACTTC | - | TRBJ2-5 | TRBV25-1 | -
CASSKVGTWSTDTQYF | TGTGCCAGCAGCAAAGTTGGGACTTGGAGCACAGATACGCAGTATTTT | - | TRBJ2-3 | TRBV21-1 | -
CASSEARLDNEQFF | TGTGCCAGCAGTGAAGCCCGACTTGACAATGAGCAGTTCTTC | - | TRBJ2-1 | TRBV6-1 | once
CASSPPGGYEQYF | TGTGCCAGCAGCCCCCCGGGGGGCTACGAGCAGTACTTC | TRBD2 | TRBJ2-7 | TRBV3-1/TRBV3-2 | -
CASSPQEGHNEKLFF | TGTGCCAGCAGCCCTCAGGAGGGCCATAATGAAAAACTGTTTTTT | - | TRBJ1-4 | TRBV9 | -
CASSLPSGSLNEQFF | TGTGCCAGCAGCTTACCTAGCGGGAGCCTCAATGAGCAGTTCTTC | TRBD2 | TRBJ2-1 | TRBV11-2 | -
CASSYRSGLSNEAFF | TGTGCCAGCAGTTACCGATCAGGGCTATCTAATGAAGCTTTCTTT | - | TRBJ1-1 | TRBV6-2/TRBV6-3 | -
CASSLSAGESTDTQYF | TGCGCCAGCAGCTTGTCGGCGGGGGAGAGCACAGATACGCAGTATTTT | TRBD2 | TRBJ2-3 | TRBV5-1 | few
CASSPITGAYGYTF | TGTGCCAGCAGCCCAATCACAGGGGCGTATGGCTACACCTTC | TRBD1 | TRBJ1-2 | TRBV9 | -
CASSMTVATNEKLFF | TGTGCCAGCAGTATGACAGTCGCAACTAATGAAAAACTGTTTTTT | - | TRBJ1-4 | TRBV27 | -
CASSQVDMGLINSPLHF | TGCGCCAGCAGCCAGGTGGATATGGGCCTTATAAATTCACCCCTCCACTTT | - | TRBJ1-6 | TRBV4-1 | -
CASSQDRGGTFTQPQHF | TGCGCCAGCAGCCAAGACCGGGGGGGGACATTCACTCAGCCCCAGCATTTT | - | TRBJ1-5 | TRBV4-1 | -
CASSLVDPGQGIGQPQHF | TGTGCCAGCAGCTTAGTAGATCCGGGACAGGGGATTGGTCAGCCCCAGCATTTT | TRBD1 | TRBJ1-5 | TRBV7-2 | once
CASSIRQDGAEAFF | TGTGCCAGTAGTATCAGGCAGGACGGGGCTGAAGCTTTCTTT | - | TRBJ1-1 | TRBV19 | -
CASSSGTGGAGQYF | TGCGCCAGCAGTTCCGGGACAGGGGGCGCTGGGCAGTACTTC | TRBD1 | TRBJ2-7 | TRBV10-1 | -
CASRFSRDREDEKLFF | TGCGCCAGCAGATTTTCCCGGGACAGAGAAGACGAAAAACTGTTTTTT | TRBD1 | TRBJ1-4 | TRBV10-1 | once
CSAVRDRGGYGYTF | TGCAGCGCCGTCCGGGACAGGGGGGGCTATGGCTACACCTTC | TRBD1 | TRBJ1-2 | TRBV29-1 | -
CATHQSFGQYLNTEAFF | TGTGCCACCCACCAGTCCTTTGGCCAATACCTGAACACTGAAGCTTTCTTT | - | TRBJ1-1 | TRBV10-3 | -
CASSLMIGGEGEAFF | TGTGCCAGCAGCTTAATGATTGGGGGCGAGGGTGAAGCTTTCTTT | - | TRBJ1-1 | TRBV7-6 | -
CASSLTGPMGQGDGSGNTIYF | TGTGCCAGCAGCTTAACAGGGCCCATGGGACAGGGGGACGGAAGTGGAAACACCATATATTTT | TRBD1 | TRBJ1-3 | TRBV7-8 | -
CASSFGGVPYEQYF | TGTGCCAGCAGTTTCGGAGGGGTTCCCTACGAGCAGTACTTC | - | TRBJ2-7 | TRBV27 | -
CASSSGVTGSAGELFF | TGCGCCAGCAGCTCCGGTGTGACAGGGTCCGCCGGGGAGCTGTTTTTT | TRBD1 | TRBJ2-2 | TRBV5-1 | -
CASSQALSGGADTQYF | TGTGCCAGCAGCCAAGCTCTTAGCGGGGGCGCAGATACGCAGTATTTT | TRBD2 | TRBJ2-3 | TRBV4-2 | -
CASSPQGGGYTF | TGTGCCAGCAGCCCCCAGGGGGGTGGCTACACCTTC | TRBD1 | TRBJ1-2 | TRBV6-5 | -